The next 25 T cell receptor beta chains were all read from a single sample in a study of shared clonotypes between healthy human individuals. Libraries were prepared by immunoSEQ multiplex PCR; TCRdb keeps only in-frame clonotypes and omits some of them. This sample yields over a million clones, of which 65% to 75% are seen a single time; around 1.5% belongs to the top ten. Sequenced material: memory CD4+ T cells sorted from blood. Sample subset: CD45RA-negative fraction. Receptors were obtained from a man younger than 35 in good health.

In this sample, this clone turned up once. The V gene is TRBV7-2, the J gene TRBJ1-1; 9 bases match TRBD1. V was pared by 3 bases and J by 2 bases, with 7 bases of the junction left unmatched. Germline CDR1 and CDR2: SGHTA and FQGNSA. This CDR3 comprises 16 residues. The CDR3 reads CASSFGTGTENTEAFF. As DNA, the CDR3 is TGTGCCAGCAGCTTTGGGACAGGGACCGAAAACACTGAAGCTTTCTTT.

The CDR3 spells CASSVDGGAEQPQHF. DNA of the CDR3: TGTGCCAGCAGCGTAGATGGGGGGGCCGAGCAGCCCCAGCATTTT. The chain employs TRBV9 and TRBJ1-5, with D possibly matching TRBD1 (6 bases). The CDR3 is 15 amino acids. Per the germline V gene, CDR1 is SGDLS and CDR2 is YYNGEE. The V end was cut by 0 bases, the J end by 7 bases, with 14 bases between.

The chain recombines TRBV18 with TRBJ2-5, with D perhaps matching TRBD2 (6 bases). The CDR3 contains 15 residues. V shed 5 bases and J shed 2 bases, with 15 bases lying between them. The germline V gene encodes CDR1 KGHSH and CDR2 LQKENI. Here the CDR3 DNA reads TGTGCCAGCTCAGCCTCTCTAGCGCCTCAAGAGACCCAGTACTTC. As protein: CASSASLAPQETQYF.

CDR3 sequence: CASSRTGNSNQPQHF. CDR3 DNA: TGTGCCAGCAGCCGGACGGGGAATAGCAATCAGCCCCAGCATTTT. The V call is TRBV5-8, the J call TRBJ1-5; D call uncertain. The CDR3 totals 15 residues. Trimming removed 4 bases at V and 0 bases at J, with 11 bases between. Germline lookup yields CDR1 SGHTS and CDR2 YDEGEE.

The rearrangement joins TRBV5-6 to TRBJ2-6; D is unresolved. This CDR3 is 15 amino acids long. In germline, CDR1 is SGHDT, CDR2 YYEEEE. The ends were cut back, 0 bases at V and 6 bases at J, with 10 bases in the middle. The CDR3 DNA is TGTGCCAGCAGCTTGGGGCAGGTCATGGCCAACGTCCTGACTTTC. Amino acid sequence: CASSLGQVMANVLTF.

Only one count was recorded for this clone. The V and J genes are TRBV6-5 and TRBJ2-3; D may be TRBD1 or TRBD2 (5 bases each). The CDR3 runs to 14 residues. Per germline, CDR1 MNHEY and CDR2 SVGAGI. The V and J ends lost 2 bases and 8 bases respectively, with 14 bases between them. Written as DNA, the CDR3 is TGTGCCAGCAGTTACAGCCAGGGCGCGGGTACGCAGTATTTT. Translation gives CASSYSQGAGTQYF.

The chain combines TRBV11-2 with TRBJ1-2; D remains unclear. CDR1 is SGHAT and CDR2 is FQNNGV in the germline V gene. Trimming removed 8 bases from V and 3 bases from J, with 10 bases in between. There are 12 residues in the CDR3. DNA of the CDR3: TGTGCCAGCTCGCAACGGGACTATGGCTACACCTTC. Its translation: CASSQRDYGYTF.

This sequence joins TRBV6-1 and TRBJ2-5, with 8 nucleotides matching TRBD1. The J segment lost 1 base and the V segment lost 3 bases, leaving 7 bases of the junction unmatched. Per germline, CDR1 MNHNS and CDR2 SASEGT. There are 16 residues in the CDR3. The CDR3 DNA sequence: TGTGCCAGCAGTGACCCAAGGACAGGGCTCCAAGAGACCCAGTACTTC. Translating gives CASSDPRTGLQETQYF.

This clone was seen just once. The genes are TRBV28 and TRBJ1-2; 9 positions match TRBD1. Germline CDR1 is MDHEN and CDR2 is SYDVKM. The V and J ends lost 7 bases and 4 bases, in that order; junction bases with no gene match: 13. The CDR3 runs to 16 residues. In DNA, the CDR3 is TGTGCCAGCACCGGACAGGGGCAGGGGTCTAGCTATGGCTACACCTTC. Amino acid sequence: CASTGQGQGSSYGYTF.

J is TRBJ2-6 and V is TRBV7-2; D is unresolved. Trimming left V 6 bases short and J 0 bases short, with 9 bases between. This CDR3 region has 15 residues. From germline, CDR1 is SGHTA and CDR2 FQGNSA. CDR3 protein: CASSPDNSGANVLTF. The CDR3 nucleotides are TGTGCCAGCAGTCCCGACAACTCTGGGGCCAACGTCCTGACTTTC.

This clone has more than one count but fewer than ten. The chain employs TRBV4-3 and TRBJ1-5; D ambiguous. Trimming cost V 1 base and J 4 bases, with 11 bases left between them. The length of the CDR3 is 15 residues. Germline V lookup: CDR1 LGHNA, CDR2 YSLEER. CDR3 protein: CASSQVFSGNQPQHF. The CDR3 nucleotides are TGCGCCAGCAGCCAAGTATTTTCAGGAAATCAGCCCCAGCATTTT.

CDR3 coding DNA: TGTGCCAGCAGTTTTGGGTTCGTCGACACTGAAGCTTTCTTT. This gives the protein CASSFGFVDTEAFF. The genes are TRBV7-9 and TRBJ1-1; D is unclear. The germline V gene has CDR1 SEHNR and CDR2 FQNEAQ (reference sequence). The CDR3 runs to 14 residues. Deletions cut 6 bases from V and 3 bases from J, with 14 bases between. Supplemented by reference TRBV7-9 and TRBJ1-1, the full variable domain reads DTGVSQNPRHKITKRGQNVTFRCDPISEHNRLYWYRQTLGQGPEFLTYFQNEAQLEKSRLLSDRFSAERPKGSFSTLEIQRTEQGDSAMYLCASSFGFVDTEAFFGQGTRLTVV.

The genes are TRBV4-3 and TRBJ1-6; D not resolved. The germline V gene encodes CDR1 LGHNA and CDR2 YSLEER. V lost 4 bases, J lost 3 bases, and 1 base lay in between. The CDR3 extends over 12 amino acids. The CDR3 protein is CASSRYNSPLHF. The CDR3 DNA reads as TGCGCCAGCAGCCGCTATAATTCACCCCTCCACTTT.

This clone was seen just once. The chain joins TRBV19 to TRBJ2-7; D might be TRBD2 (6 bases). The CDR3 has 13 residues. Germline V gene lookup returns CDR1 LNHDA and CDR2 SQIVND (reference sequence). V lost 5 bases and J 2 bases, leaving 10 bases between the germline ends. CDR3 residues: CASSSGGPYEQYF. Written as DNA, the CDR3 is TGTGCCAGTAGTTCCGGGGGTCCCTACGAGCAGTACTTC.

The chain couples TRBV11-2 to TRBJ2-1; 7 positions match TRBD1. Per germline, CDR1 SGHAT and CDR2 FQNNGV. J lost 10 bases, V lost 0 bases, and 12 bases had no gene match. The CDR3 is made up of 16 amino acids. The CDR3 DNA reads as TGTGCCAGCAGCTTAGATTCCGAGACAGGGCTCAGGGAGCAGTTCTTC. Protein: CASSLDSETGLREQFF.

The gene calls are TRBV7-2 and TRBJ2-7; 9 nucleotides line up with TRBD1. The J segment lost 3 bases and the V segment lost 4 bases, leaving 4 bases of the junction unmatched. This CDR3 region has 14 residues. Germline assignment: CDR1 SGHTA and CDR2 FQGNSA. CDR3 amino acids: CASSSGTGIYEQYF. The CDR3 DNA is TGTGCCAGCAGCTCCGGGACAGGGATCTACGAGCAGTACTTC.

The V gene is TRBV30, the J gene TRBJ2-1, with D maybe TRBD2 (5 bases). The CDR3 is 13 residues long. Germline CDR1 and CDR2: GTSNPN and SVGIG (reference sequence). With 1 base removed from V and 8 bases from J, the gap between germline ends came to 12 bases. CDR3 amino acids: CAWSAGGGYEQFF. In DNA, the CDR3 is TGTGCCTGGAGTGCAGGAGGTGGATATGAGCAGTTCTTC. Variable domain in full (rest from reference TRBV30 and TRBJ2-1): SQTIHQWPATLVQPVGSPLSLECTVEGTSNPNLYWYRQAAGRGLQLLFYSVGIGQISSEVPQNLSASRPQDRQFILSSKKLLLSDSGFYLCAWSAGGGYEQFFGPGTRLTVL.

The CDR3 protein is CASSLDGREYNEQFF. The CDR3, as DNA: TGTGCCAGCAGCTTAGATGGGCGGGAGTATAATGAGCAGTTCTTC. The rearrangement links TRBV7-2 to TRBJ2-1; 7 positions match TRBD2. Germline trimming cut 1 base from V and 7 bases from J; bases unmatched to any gene: 7. CDR3 length: 15 amino acids. Germline-derived CDR1 and CDR2 are SGHTA and FQGNSA.

This clone was counted at least ten times. This chain uses TRBV4-3 with TRBJ2-3; TRBD2 agrees at 7 bases. V trimming: 2 bases; J trimming: 2 bases; junction bases outside the gene matches: 7. CDR1 and CDR2 (germline): LGHNA, YSLEER. This CDR3 is 16 amino acids long. The CDR3 spells CASSQRAGLFTDTQYF. The CDR3 DNA reads as TGCGCCAGCAGCCAAAGAGCGGGGCTATTCACAGATACGCAGTATTTT.

As regards this clone: The same CDR3 is also encoded by other DNA sequences in this sample. Here the CDR3 reads CASSQGGTSSYNEQFF. CDR3 DNA: TGTGCCAGCAGCCAAGGGGGGACTAGCTCCTACAATGAGCAGTTCTTC. This sequence joins TRBV4-2 and TRBJ2-1; 8 nucleotides align to TRBD2. The germline CDR1 and CDR2 sequences are LGHNA and YNFKEQ. Trimming cost V 1 base and J 0 bases; bases outside gene matches: 2. The CDR3 spans 16 residues.

CDR3 residues: CASSLAVDSLLEETQYF. As DNA, the CDR3 is TGTGCCAGCAGCTTAGCTGTAGACTCACTCCTGGAGGAGACCCAGTACTTC. The V gene is TRBV7-9, the J gene TRBJ2-5; D is undetermined. V dropped 0 bases and J dropped 5 bases, with 19 bases sitting between them. Germline CDR1 reads SEHNR; CDR2 reads FQNEAQ (reference sequence). CDR3 size: 17 residues.

This clone was counted a single time. The chain has TRBV21-1 and TRBJ1-5; the D call in the table, TRBD1, was not verified against the DNA. TRBV21-1 is given as a pseudogene. CDR3 length: 13 amino acids. The CDR3 loop is CASSTTEYLPQHF. CDR3 bases: TGTGCCAGCAGCACGACAGAATATTTGCCCCAGCATTTT.

The gene calls are TRBV27 and TRBJ1-4, with D tentatively TRBD1 (5 bases). There are 14 residues in the CDR3. In germline, CDR1 is MNHEY, CDR2 SMNVEV (reference sequence). V was pared by 5 bases and J by 8 bases, with 15 bases between. DNA for the CDR3: TGTGCCAGCAGTCCTTGGTCAGGGAGCGAAAAACTGTTTTTT. Protein product: CASSPWSGSEKLFF.

The V gene is TRBV15, the J gene TRBJ2-7; the D gene could be TRBD1 or TRBD2 (5 bases each). Trimming left V 3 bases short and J 6 bases short, with 15 bases between. The germline gives CDR1 LNHNV, CDR2 YYDKDF (reference sequence). CDR3 length: 14 residues. CDR3 residues: CATSRGRGESEQYF. DNA for the CDR3: TGTGCCACCAGCAGGGGCCGAGGGGAGAGCGAGCAGTACTTC.

This clone was counted a few times. This chain connects TRBV5-4 to TRBJ1-2; no definite D call. Germline lookup yields CDR1 SGHNT and CDR2 YYREEE (reference sequence). This CDR3 has 14 amino acids. V lost 0 bases, J lost 5 bases, and 11 bases lay in between. The CDR3 region is CASSLEAGQYGYTF. DNA for the CDR3: TGTGCCAGCAGCTTGGAGGCAGGTCAATATGGCTACACCTTC.